This T cell receptor (beta chain) was sequenced for a study of blood T cell repertoires in COVID-19. Donors were grouped by their self-reported clinical history. The recovered donors of Cohort 3 showed two negative PCRs, clearance, or symptom resolution. This CDR3 comprises 13 residues. Germline V gene lookup returns CDR1 MGHDK and CDR2 SYGVNS. Trimming took 4 bases from V and 3 from J, leaving 9 bases between them. TCRdb's table, derived via immunoSEQ multiplex PCR, lists solely in-frame clones and lacks some. The table records 150,000 to 200,000 clones, 89% of them present only once. The TCR originated in a woman between 18 and 30 years old who had recovered from COVID-19. Sample: PBMCs or T cells enriched from blood (not recorded which). The chain is built from TRBV25-1 and TRBJ1-1; the D gene is possibly TRBD1 (5 bases). The CDR3 nucleotides read TGTGCCAGCAGTGTTAGGGGTGACACTGAAGCTTTCTTT. Translation: CASSVRGDTEAFF.